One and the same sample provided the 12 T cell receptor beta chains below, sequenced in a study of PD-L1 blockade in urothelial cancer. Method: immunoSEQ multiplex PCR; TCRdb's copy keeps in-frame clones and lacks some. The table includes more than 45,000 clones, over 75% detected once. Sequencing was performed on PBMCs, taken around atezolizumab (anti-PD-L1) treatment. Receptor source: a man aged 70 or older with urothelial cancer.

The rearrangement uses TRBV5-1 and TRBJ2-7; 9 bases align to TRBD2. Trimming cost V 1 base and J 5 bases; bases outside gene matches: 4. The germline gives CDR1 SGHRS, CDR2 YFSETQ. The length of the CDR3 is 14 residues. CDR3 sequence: CASSLRPSGNEQYF. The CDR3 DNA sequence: TGCGCCAGCAGCTTGCGGCCTAGCGGGAACGAGCAGTACTTC.

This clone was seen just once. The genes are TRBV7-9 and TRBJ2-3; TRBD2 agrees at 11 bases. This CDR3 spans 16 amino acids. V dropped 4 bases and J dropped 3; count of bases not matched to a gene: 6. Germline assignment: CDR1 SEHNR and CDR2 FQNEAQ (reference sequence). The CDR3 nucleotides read TGTGCCAGCAGCTCAATAGCGGGAGGGAGAACAGATACGCAGTATTTT. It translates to CASSSIAGGRTDTQYF. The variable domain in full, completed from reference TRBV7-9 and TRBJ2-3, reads DTGVSQNPRHKITKRGQNVTFRCDPISEHNRLYWYRQTLGQGPEFLTYFQNEAQLEKSRLLSDRFSAERPKGSFSTLEIQRTEQGDSAMYLCASSSIAGGRTDTQYFGPGTRLTVL.

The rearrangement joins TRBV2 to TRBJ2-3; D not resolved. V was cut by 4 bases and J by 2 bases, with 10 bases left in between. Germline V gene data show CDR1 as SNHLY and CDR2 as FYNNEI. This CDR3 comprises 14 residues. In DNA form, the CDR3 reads TGTGCCAGCAGTGGTGCCCAGGCCACAGATACGCAGTATTTT. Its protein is CASSGAQATDTQYF.

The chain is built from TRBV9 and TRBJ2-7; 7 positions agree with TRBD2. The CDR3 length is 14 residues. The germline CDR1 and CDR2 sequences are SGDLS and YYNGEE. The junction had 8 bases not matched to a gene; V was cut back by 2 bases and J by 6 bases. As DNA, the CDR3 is TGTGCCAGCAGCGTTTCCAGCGGGACCCGCGAGCAGTACTTC. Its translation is CASSVSSGTREQYF.

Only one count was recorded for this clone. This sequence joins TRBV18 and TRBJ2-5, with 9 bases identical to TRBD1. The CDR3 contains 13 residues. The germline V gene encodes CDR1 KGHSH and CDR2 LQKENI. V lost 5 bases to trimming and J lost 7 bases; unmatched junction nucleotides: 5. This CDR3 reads CASSGTGMGTQYF. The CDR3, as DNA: TGTGCCAGCTCAGGGACAGGGATGGGGACCCAGTACTTC.

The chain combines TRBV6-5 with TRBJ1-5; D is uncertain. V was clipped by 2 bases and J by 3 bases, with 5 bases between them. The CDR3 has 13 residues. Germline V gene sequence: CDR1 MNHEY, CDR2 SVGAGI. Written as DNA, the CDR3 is TGTGCCAGCAGTTACGTCATCAATCAGCCCCAGCATTTT. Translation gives CASSYVINQPQHF.

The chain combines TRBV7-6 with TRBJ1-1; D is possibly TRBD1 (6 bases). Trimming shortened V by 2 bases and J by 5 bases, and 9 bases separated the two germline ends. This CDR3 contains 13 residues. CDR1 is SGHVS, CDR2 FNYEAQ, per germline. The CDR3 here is CASSLRGGTEAFF. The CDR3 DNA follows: TGTGCCAGCAGCTTAAGGGGGGGGACTGAAGCTTTCTTT. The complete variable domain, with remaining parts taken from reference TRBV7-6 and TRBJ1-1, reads GAGVSQSPRYKVTKRGQDVALRCDPISGHVSLYWYRQALGQGPEFLTYFNYEAQQDKSGLPNDRFSAERPEGSISTLTIQRTEQRDSAMYRCASSLRGGTEAFFGQGTRLTVV.

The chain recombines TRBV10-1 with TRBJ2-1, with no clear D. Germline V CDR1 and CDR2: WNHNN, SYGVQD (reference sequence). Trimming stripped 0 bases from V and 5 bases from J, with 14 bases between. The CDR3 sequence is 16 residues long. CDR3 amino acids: CASSESLRSRNNEQFF. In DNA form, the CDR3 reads TGCGCCAGCAGTGAGTCCCTCCGAAGTAGAAACAATGAGCAGTTCTTC.

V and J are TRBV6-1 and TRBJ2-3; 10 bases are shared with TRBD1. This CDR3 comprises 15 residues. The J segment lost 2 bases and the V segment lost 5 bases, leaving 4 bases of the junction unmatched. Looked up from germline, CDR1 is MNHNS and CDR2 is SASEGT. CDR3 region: CASSTGTGDTDTQYF. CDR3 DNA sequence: TGTGCCAGCAGTACCGGGACAGGGGACACAGATACGCAGTATTTT.

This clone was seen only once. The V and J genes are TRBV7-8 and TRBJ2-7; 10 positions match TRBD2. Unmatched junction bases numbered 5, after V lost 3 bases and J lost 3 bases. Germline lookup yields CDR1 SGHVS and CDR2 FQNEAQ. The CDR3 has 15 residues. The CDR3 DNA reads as TGTGCCAGCAGCTTCATATCTAGCGGGGGCTACGAGCAGTACTTC. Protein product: CASSFISSGGYEQYF.

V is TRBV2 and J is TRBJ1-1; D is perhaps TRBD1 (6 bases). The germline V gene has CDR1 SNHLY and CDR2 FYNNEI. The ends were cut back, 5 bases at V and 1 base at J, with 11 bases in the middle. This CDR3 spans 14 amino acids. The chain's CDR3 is CASSSEGGNTEAFF. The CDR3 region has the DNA TGTGCCAGCAGTAGTGAAGGGGGGAACACTGAAGCTTTCTTT.

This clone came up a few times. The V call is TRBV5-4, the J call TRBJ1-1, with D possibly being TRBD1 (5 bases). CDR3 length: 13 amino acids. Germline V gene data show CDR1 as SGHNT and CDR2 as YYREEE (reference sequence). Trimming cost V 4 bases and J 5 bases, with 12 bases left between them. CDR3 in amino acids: CASSQIGGTEAFF. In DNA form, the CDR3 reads TGTGCCAGCAGCCAAATCGGGGGGACTGAAGCTTTCTTT.